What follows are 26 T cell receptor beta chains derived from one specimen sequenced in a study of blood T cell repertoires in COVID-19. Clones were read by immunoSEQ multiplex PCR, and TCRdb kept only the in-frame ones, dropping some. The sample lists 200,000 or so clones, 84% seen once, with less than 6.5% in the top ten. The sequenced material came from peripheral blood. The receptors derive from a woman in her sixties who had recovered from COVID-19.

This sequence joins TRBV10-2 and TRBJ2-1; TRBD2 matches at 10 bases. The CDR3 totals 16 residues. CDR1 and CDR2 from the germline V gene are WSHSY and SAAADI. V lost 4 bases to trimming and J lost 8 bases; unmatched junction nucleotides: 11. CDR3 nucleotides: TGCGCCAGCAGTGGGACCTCGAGCGGGGGGGCCGATGAGCAGTTCTTC. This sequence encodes CASSGTSSGGADEQFF.

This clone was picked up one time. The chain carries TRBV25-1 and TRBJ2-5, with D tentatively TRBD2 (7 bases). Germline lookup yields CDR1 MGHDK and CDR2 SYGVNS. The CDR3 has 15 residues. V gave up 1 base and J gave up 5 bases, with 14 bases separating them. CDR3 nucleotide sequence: TGTGCCAGCAGTGAATCGCGTGGGGGGGCGGAGACCCAGTACTTC. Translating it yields CASSESRGGAETQYF.

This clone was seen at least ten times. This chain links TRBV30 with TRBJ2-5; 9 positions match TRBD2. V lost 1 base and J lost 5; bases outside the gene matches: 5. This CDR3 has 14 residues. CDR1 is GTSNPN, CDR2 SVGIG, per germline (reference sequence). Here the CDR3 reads CAWSEGGGAETQYF. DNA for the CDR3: TGTGCCTGGAGTGAGGGCGGGGGGGCGGAGACCCAGTACTTC.

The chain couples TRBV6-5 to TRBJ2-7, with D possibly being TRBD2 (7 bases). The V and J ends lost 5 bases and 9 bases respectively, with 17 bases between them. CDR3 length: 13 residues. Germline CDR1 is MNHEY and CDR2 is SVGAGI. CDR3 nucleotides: TGTGCCAGCAGTCAGAACAGGGAGCGGGGGCAGTACTTC. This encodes CASSQNRERGQYF.

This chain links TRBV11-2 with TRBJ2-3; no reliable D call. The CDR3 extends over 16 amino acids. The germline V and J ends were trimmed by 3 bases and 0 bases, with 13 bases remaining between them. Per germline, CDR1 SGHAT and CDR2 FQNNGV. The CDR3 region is CASSLGRSQSTDTQYF. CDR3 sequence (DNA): TGTGCCAGCAGCTTGGGTCGGTCACAGAGCACAGATACGCAGTATTTT.

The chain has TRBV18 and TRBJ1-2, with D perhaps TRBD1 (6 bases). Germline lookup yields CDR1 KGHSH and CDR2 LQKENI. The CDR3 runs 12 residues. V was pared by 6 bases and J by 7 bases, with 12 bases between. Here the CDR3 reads CASSPGTTGYTF. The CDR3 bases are TGTGCCAGCTCCCCAGGGACAACTGGCTACACCTTC.

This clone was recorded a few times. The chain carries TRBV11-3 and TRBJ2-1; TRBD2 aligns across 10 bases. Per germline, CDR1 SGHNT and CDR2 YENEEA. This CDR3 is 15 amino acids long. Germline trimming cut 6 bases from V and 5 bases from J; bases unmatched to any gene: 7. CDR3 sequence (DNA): TGTGCCAGCAGTTCCAGAGCGGGGGGGAACAATGAGCAGTTCTTC. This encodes CASSSRAGGNNEQFF.

The CDR3, as DNA: TGCGCCAGCAGCTTGGATGGGACTAGCGGGGAGACCCAGTACTTC. Encoded protein: CASSLDGTSGETQYF. The chain carries TRBV5-1 and TRBJ2-5; TRBD2 agrees at 12 bases. This CDR3 region has 15 residues. Germline V gene lookup returns CDR1 SGHRS and CDR2 YFSETQ. V was pared by 0 bases and J by 5 bases, with 2 bases of the junction left unmatched.

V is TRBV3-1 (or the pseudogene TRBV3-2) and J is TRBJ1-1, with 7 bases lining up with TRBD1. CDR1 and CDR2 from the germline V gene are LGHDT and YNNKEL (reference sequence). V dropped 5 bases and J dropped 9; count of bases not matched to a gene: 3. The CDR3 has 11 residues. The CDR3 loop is CASSWDSQAFF. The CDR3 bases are TGTGCCAGCAGCTGGGACAGCCAAGCTTTCTTT.

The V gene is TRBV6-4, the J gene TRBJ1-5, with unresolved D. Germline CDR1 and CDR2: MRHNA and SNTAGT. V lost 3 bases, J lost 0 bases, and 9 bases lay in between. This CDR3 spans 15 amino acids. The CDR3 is CASSEEDGSNQPQHF. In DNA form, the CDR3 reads TGTGCCAGCAGTGAGGAGGACGGTAGCAATCAGCCCCAGCATTTT.

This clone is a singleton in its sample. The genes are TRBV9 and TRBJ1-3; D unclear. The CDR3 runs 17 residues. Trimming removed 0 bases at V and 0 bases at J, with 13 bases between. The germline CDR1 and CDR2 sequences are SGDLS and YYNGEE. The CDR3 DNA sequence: TGTGCCAGCAGCGTAGAGGTGGGTAGCTCCTCTGGAAACACCATATATTTT. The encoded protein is CASSVEVGSSSGNTIYF. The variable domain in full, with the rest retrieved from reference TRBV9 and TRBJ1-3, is DSGVTQTPKHLITATGQRVTLRCSPRSGDLSVYWYQQSLDQGLQFLIQYYNGEERAKGNILERFSAQQFPDLHSELNLSSLELGDSALYFCASSVEVGSSSGNTIYFGEGSWLTVV.

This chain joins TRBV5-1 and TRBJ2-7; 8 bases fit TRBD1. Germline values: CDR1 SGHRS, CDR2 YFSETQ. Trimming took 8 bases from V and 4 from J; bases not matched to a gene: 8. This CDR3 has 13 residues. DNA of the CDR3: TGCGCCAGTACTGACAGGGGACGGTACGAGCAGTACTTC. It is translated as CASTDRGRYEQYF.

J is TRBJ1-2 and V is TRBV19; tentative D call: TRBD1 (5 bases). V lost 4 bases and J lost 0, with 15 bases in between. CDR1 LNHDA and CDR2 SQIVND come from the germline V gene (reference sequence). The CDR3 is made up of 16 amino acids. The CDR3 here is CASSTPPRAANYGYTF. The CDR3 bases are TGTGCCAGTAGTACCCCCCCCAGGGCAGCTAACTATGGCTACACCTTC.

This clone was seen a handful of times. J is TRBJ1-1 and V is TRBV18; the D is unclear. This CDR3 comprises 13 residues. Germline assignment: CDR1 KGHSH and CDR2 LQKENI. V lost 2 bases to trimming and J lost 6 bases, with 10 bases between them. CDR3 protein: CASSPYDEAEAFF. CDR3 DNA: TGTGCCAGCTCACCATATGATGAGGCTGAAGCTTTCTTT.

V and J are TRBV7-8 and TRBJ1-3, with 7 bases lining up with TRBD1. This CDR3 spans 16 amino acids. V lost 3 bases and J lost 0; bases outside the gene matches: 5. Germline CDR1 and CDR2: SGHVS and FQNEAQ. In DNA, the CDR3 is TGTGCCAGCAGCTTCCGGGACAGCCGCTCTGGAAACACCATATATTTT. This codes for CASSFRDSRSGNTIYF.

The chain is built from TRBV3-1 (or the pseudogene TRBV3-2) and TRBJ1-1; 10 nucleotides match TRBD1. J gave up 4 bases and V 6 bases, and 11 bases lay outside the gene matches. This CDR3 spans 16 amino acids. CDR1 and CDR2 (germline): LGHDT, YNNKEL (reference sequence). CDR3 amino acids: CASSPGTGASSTEAFF. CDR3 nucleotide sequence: TGTGCCAGCAGTCCCGGGACAGGGGCTTCATCCACTGAAGCTTTCTTT.

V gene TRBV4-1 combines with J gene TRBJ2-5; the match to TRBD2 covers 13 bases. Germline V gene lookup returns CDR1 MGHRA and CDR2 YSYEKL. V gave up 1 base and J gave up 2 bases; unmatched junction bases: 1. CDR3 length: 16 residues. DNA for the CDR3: TGCGCCAGCAGCCAAGGACTAGCGGGGGGACAAGAGACCCAGTACTTC. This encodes CASSQGLAGGQETQYF.

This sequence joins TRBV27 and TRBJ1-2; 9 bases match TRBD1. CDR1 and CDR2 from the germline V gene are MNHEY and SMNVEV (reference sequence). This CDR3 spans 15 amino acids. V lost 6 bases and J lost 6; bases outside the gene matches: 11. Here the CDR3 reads CASSHQGQGWHGYTF. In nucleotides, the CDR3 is TGTGCCAGCAGCCATCAAGGACAGGGGTGGCATGGCTACACCTTC.

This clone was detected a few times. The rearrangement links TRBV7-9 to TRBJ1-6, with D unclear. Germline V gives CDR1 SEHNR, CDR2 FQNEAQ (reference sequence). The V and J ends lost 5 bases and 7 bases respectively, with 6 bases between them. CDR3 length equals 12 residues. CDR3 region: CASSNGNSPLHF. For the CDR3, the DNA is TGTGCCAGCAGCAACGGGAATTCACCCCTCCACTTT.

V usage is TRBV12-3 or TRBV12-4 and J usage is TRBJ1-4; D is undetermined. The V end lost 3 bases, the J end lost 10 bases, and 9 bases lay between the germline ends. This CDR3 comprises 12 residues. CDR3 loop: CASSLIPGKLFF. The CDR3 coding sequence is TGTGCCAGCAGTTTGATACCGGGAAAACTGTTTTTT.

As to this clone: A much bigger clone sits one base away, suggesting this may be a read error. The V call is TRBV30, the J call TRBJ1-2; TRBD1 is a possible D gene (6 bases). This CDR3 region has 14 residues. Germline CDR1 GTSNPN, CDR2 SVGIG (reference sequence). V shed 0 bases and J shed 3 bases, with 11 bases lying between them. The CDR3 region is CAWSVRRTDYGYTF. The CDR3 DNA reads TGTGCCTGGAGTGTACGGAGGACAGACTATGGCTACACCTTC.

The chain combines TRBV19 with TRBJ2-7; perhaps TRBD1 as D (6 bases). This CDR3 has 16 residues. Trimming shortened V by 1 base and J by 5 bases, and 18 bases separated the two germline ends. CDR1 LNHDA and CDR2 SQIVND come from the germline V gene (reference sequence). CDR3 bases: TGTGCCAGTAGTATAGCCGAAAATAACAGGGCCCACGAGCAGTACTTC. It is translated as CASSIAENNRAHEQYF.

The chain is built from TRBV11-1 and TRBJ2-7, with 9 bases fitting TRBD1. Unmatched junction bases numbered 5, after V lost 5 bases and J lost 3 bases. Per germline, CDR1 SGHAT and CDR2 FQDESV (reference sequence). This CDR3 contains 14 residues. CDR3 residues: CASSHPGQGYEQYF. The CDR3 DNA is TGTGCCAGCAGCCACCCGGGACAGGGCTACGAGCAGTACTTC.

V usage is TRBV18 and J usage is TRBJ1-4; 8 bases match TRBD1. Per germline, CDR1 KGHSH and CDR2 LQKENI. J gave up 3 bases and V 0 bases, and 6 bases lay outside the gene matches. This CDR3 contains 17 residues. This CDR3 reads CASSPPPRGPANEKLFF. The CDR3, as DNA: TGTGCCAGCTCACCACCCCCCAGGGGGCCGGCTAATGAAAAACTGTTTTTT.

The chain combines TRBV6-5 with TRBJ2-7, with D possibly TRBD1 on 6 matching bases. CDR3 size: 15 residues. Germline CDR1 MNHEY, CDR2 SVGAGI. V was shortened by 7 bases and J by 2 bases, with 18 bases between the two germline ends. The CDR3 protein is CASNPGTTKTYEQYF. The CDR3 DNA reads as TGTGCCAGCAATCCCGGGACAACTAAAACCTACGAGCAGTACTTC.

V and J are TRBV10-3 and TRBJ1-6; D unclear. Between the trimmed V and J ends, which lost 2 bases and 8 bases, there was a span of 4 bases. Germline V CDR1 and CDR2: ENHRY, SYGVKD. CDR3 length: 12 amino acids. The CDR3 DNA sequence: TGTGCCATCAGTGAGCAGGATTCACCCCTCCACTTT. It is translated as CAISEQDSPLHF.